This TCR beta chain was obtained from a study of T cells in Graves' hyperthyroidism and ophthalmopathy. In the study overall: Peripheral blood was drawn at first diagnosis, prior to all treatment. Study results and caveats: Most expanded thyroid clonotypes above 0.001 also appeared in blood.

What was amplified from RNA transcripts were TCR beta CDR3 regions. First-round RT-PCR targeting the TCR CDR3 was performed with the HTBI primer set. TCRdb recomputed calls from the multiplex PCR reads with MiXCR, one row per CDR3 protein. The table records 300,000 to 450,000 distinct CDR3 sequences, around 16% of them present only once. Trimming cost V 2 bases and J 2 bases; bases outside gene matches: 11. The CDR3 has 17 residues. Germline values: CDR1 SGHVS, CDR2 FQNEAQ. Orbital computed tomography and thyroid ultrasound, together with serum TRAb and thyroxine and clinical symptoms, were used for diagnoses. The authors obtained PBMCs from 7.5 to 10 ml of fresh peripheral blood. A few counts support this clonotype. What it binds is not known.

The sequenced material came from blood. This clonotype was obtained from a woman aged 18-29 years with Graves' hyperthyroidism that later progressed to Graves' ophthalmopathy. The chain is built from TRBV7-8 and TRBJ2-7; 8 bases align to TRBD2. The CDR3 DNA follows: TGTGCCAGCAGCTTATCTAGCGGGCCGAGCGCTGCCTACGAGCAGTACTTC. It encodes CASSLSSGPSAAYEQYF.